This T cell receptor beta chain derives from a study of blood T cells in healthy people across ages. Study-wide results and caveats: Since the PBMCs were unsorted, naive and antigen-experienced cells could not be conclusively compared. Compared with aged donors, long-lived donors showed fewer expanded clones, suggesting selection.

This clonotype was detected a few times. Its antigen is unknown. A J-beta primer mix and a sample-barcoded 5' primer were used in a second PCR of about 7 to 12 cycles. Template switching added a 12-random-nucleotide identifier to every cDNA molecule. One entry per CDR3 protein results from TCRdb running MiXCR on the 5' RACE reads. The sample includes more than 450,000 distinct CDR3 sequences, about 26% of them seen just once. The same sample was also used in a study of T cells of mothers and their children. As that study records: Overlap ran slightly, non-significantly higher for related than unrelated mother-child pairs.

What was sequenced was blood. This sequence was found in a boy aged 2 to 10 in good health.

DNA for the CDR3: TGCGCCAGCAGTGAGACTCGATTCCCACCCTATGGCTACACCTTC. This sequence encodes CASSETRFPPYGYTF. The chain uses TRBV10-2 and TRBJ1-2; no clear D gene. CDR3 length equals 15 residues. V lost 2 bases to trimming and J lost 4 bases, with 14 bases between them. Per germline, CDR1 WSHSY and CDR2 SAAADI.